The entry that follows covers one TCR beta chain sequence. In the study's own analysis: It was from reference gene primer amplification that nucleated cell counts were estimated. Data came from immunoSEQ multiplex PCR; TCRdb stores just in-frame clones and leaves some out. V, J and clone size were drawn from that table, and D and trimming were deduced from the DNA. This sample yields a few hundred thousand clones, of which 85% are seen a single time; 3.5% to 4% belongs to the top ten. This specimen belongs to a study of blood T cell repertoires in COVID-19. Study-level background: T cells, B-cell-depleted T cells, or PBMCs supplied cDNA or gDNA.

CDR1 is MRHNA and CDR2 is SNTAGT in the germline V gene. This CDR3 has 15 amino acids. Trimming cost V 4 bases and J 4 bases; bases outside gene matches: 0. This receptor was obtained from a woman between 18 and 29 years old with acute or convalescent COVID-19. V usage is TRBV6-4 and J usage is TRBJ2-2; 13 bases are shared with TRBD2. The sample consisted of peripheral blood. The CDR3 DNA follows: TGTGCCAGCAGTGGGACTAGCGGGAGCACCGGGGAGCTGTTTTTT. Translated: CASSGTSGSTGELFF.